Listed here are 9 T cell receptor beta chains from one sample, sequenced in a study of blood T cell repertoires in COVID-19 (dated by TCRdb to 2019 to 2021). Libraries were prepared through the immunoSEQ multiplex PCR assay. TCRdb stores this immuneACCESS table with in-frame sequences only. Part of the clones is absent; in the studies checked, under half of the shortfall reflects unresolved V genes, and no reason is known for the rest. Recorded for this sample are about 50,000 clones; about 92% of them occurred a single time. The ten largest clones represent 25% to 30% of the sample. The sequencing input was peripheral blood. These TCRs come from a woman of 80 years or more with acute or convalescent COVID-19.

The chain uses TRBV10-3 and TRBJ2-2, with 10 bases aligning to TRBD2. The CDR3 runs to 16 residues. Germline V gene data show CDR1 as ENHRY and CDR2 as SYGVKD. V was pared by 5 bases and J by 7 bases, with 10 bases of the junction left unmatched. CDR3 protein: CAISPSGGADGGELFF. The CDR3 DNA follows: TGTGCCATCAGTCCTAGCGGGGGTGCTGACGGCGGGGAGCTGTTTTTT.

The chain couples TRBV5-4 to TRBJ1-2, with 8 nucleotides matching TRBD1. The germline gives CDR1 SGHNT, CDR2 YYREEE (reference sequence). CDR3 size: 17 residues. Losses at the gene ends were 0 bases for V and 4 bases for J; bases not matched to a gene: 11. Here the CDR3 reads CASSLGQGAQTAYGYTF. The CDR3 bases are TGTGCCAGCAGCTTGGGTCAGGGGGCCCAGACCGCCTATGGCTACACCTTC.

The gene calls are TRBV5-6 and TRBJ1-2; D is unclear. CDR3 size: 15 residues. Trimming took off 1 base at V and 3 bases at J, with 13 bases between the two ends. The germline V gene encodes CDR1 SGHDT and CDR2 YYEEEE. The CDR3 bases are TGTGCCAGCAGCTTGTACACATCCGTATACTATGGCTACACCTTC. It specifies CASSLYTSVYYGYTF.

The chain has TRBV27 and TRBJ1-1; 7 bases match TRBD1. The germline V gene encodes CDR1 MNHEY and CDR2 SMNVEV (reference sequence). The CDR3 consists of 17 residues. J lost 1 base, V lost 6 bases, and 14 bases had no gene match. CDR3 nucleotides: TGTGCCAGCAGACGATCTGGGGACGGACAGGCGAACACTGAAGCTTTCTTT. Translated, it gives CASRRSGDGQANTEAFF.

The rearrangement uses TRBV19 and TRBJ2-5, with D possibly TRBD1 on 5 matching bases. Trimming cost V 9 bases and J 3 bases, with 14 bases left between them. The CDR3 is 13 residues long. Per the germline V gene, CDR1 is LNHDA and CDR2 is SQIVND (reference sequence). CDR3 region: CASSRQQEETQYF. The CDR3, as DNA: TGTGCCAGCTCTCGACAGCAAGAAGAGACCCAGTACTTC.

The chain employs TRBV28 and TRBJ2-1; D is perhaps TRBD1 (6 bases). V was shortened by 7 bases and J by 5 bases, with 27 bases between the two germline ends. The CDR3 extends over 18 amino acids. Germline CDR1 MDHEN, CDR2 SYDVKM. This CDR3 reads CASTLRFGTTKKDNEQFF. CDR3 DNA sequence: TGTGCCAGCACCCTAAGGTTCGGGACAACCAAAAAGGACAATGAGCAGTTCTTC.

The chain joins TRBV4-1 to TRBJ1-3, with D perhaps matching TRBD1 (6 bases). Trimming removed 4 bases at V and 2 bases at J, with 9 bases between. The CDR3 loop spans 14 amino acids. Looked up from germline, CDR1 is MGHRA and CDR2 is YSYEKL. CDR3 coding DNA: TGCGCCAGCAGCCCTGGACAGCCTGGAAACACCATATATTTT. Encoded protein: CASSPGQPGNTIYF.

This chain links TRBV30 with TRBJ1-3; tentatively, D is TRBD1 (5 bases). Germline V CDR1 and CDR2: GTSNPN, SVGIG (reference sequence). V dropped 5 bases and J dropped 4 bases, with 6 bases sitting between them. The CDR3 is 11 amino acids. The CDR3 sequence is CAWGAGNTIYF. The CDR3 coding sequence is TGTGCCTGGGGGGCCGGAAACACCATATATTTT.

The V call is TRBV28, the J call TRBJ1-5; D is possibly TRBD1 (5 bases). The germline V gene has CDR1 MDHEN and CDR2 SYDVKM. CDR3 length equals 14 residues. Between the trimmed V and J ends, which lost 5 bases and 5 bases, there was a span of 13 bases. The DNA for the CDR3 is TGTGCCAGCAGTCGGAACCTAGGGGATCAGCCCCAGCATTTT. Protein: CASSRNLGDQPQHF.